A single sample gave rise to the 25 T cell receptor beta chains below, sequenced in a study of Graves' ophthalmopathy and Graves' hyperthyroidism. RNA transcripts were the template, and TCR beta CDR3 regions were amplified from them. The first-round RT-PCR employed HTBI primers together with the Qiagen OneStep RT-PCR kit. A multiplex PCR was then performed as the second round. MiXCR, applied by TCRdb to the multiplex PCR reads, yields one record per CDR3 protein. The sample contains 1 million to 1.3 million distinct CDR3 sequences, about 38% of which appear only once. Sequences were obtained from peripheral blood or thyroid tissue (not recorded which). These receptors came from an adult man with Graves' hyperthyroidism.

This clonotype has a count of ten or more. The chain carries TRBV14 and TRBJ1-2, with D tentatively TRBD1 (5 bases). Germline CDR1 and CDR2: SGHDN and FVKESK. This CDR3 is built from 13 residues. The V end was cut by 2 bases, the J end by 13 bases, with 17 bases between. CDR3 sequence reads: CASSQRSGGVFTF. CDR3 coding DNA: TGTGCCAGCAGCCAAAGGTCGGGAGGGGTCTTCACCTTC.

V gene TRBV12-3 or TRBV12-4 combines with J gene TRBJ2-2, with D tentatively TRBD2 (7 bases). The V gene lost 4 bases and the J gene lost 3 bases, with 18 bases spanning the gap. The CDR3 length is 17 residues. The chain's CDR3 is CASSYPERGGYTGELFF. The CDR3 nucleotides are TGTGCCAGCAGTTACCCCGAGAGGGGGGGATACACCGGGGAGCTGTTTTTT.

This chain links TRBV29-1 with TRBJ1-2; D call uncertain. The germline V and J ends were trimmed by 0 bases and 4 bases, with 12 bases remaining between them. Germline lookup yields CDR1 SQVTM and CDR2 ANQGSEA. The CDR3 has 14 amino acids. The CDR3 protein is CSVEDGGLGYGYTF. The CDR3 region has the DNA TGCAGCGTTGAAGACGGAGGGCTCGGCTATGGCTACACCTTC.

The table lists this clonotype with many counts. This chain joins TRBV5-1 and TRBJ1-5; D is unclear. The V gene's germline CDR1 is SGHRS and CDR2 YFSETQ. The CDR3 has 14 residues. Deletions cut 2 bases from V and 6 bases from J, with 12 bases between. The chain's CDR3 is CASSLIPGSQPQHF. CDR3 DNA sequence: TGCGCCAGCAGCTTAATCCCAGGAAGTCAGCCCCAGCATTTT.

Worth noting for this clonotype: This may arise from a read error, as a much more abundant clone is one base away. This sequence joins TRBV19 and TRBJ2-5; D unclear. The germline V gene encodes CDR1 LNHDA and CDR2 SQIVND (reference sequence). Deletions cut 6 bases from V and 0 bases from J, with 8 bases between. This CDR3 spans 13 amino acids. The CDR3 sequence: CASRRRNQETQYF. The CDR3 DNA sequence: TGTGCCAGTAGGAGGCGAAACCAAGAGACCCAGTACTTC.

Turning to this clonotype: Given the absence of the conserved phenylalanine or tryptophan at the CDR3 end, a read error is likely. The chain joins TRBV5-1 to TRBJ1-2, with TRBD1 identical over 9 bases. The CDR3 spans 11 residues. Germline loops: CDR1 SGHRS, CDR2 YFSETQ. V shed 4 bases and J 11 bases; nucleotides not matched to a gene: 3. The CDR3 DNA reads as TGCGCCAGCAGCCCTGGACAGGGGTACACCCTC. Amino acids: CASSPGQGYTL.

This clonotype occurred many times. The chain employs TRBV6-5 and TRBJ1-2; TRBD1 might be the D (5 bases). CDR3 length equals 12 residues. CDR1 and CDR2 (germline): MNHEY, SVGAGI. Trimming left V 8 bases short and J 9 bases short, with 16 bases between. The CDR3 sequence: CASAGSGSSYTF. For the CDR3, the DNA is TGTGCCAGCGCTGGGTCAGGGTCAAGCTACACCTTC.

This clonotype came up many times. The J gene is TRBJ2-7, the V gene TRBV5-8; 8 nucleotides agree with TRBD2. The V segment lost 0 bases and the J segment 3 bases; nucleotides outside the gene matches: 2. The germline gives CDR1 SGHTS, CDR2 YDEGEE. This CDR3 spans 14 amino acids. In nucleotides, the CDR3 is TGTGCCAGCAGCTTGGAACTAGCGGACTACGAGCAGTACTTC. This sequence encodes CASSLELADYEQYF.

Here the CDR3 DNA reads TGCAGCGCTCGACTAGCTCTGGACTACGAGCAGTACTTC. As protein: CSARLALDYEQYF. V gene TRBV29-1 combines with J gene TRBJ2-7; 7 nucleotides align to TRBD2. Germline loops: CDR1 SQVTM, CDR2 ANQGSEA. Trimming removed 7 bases from V and 3 bases from J; junction bases left unmatched: 9. This CDR3 is built from 13 residues.

In this sample, this clonotype turned up many times. The chain has TRBV6-2 or TRBV6-3 and TRBJ1-2; D is unclear. The CDR3 is 11 residues long. Germline V gene lookup returns CDR1 MNHEY and CDR2 SVGEGT. Between the trimmed V and J ends, which lost 3 bases and 5 bases, there was a span of 4 bases. The CDR3 loop reads CASSYLYGYTF. The CDR3 DNA follows: TGTGCCAGCAGTTATCTTTATGGCTACACCTTC.

This clonotype came up many times. This rearrangement joins TRBV9 to TRBJ1-2, with D possibly TRBD1 on 5 matching bases. The germline V gene encodes CDR1 SGDLS and CDR2 YYNGEE. This CDR3 contains 15 residues. Trimming took 5 bases from V and 2 from J, leaving 16 bases between them. For the CDR3, the DNA is TGTGCCAGCAGTGAAGACAGTGGGGGGAACTATGGCTACACCTTC. This gives the protein CASSEDSGGNYGYTF. Variable domain in full (rest from reference TRBV9 and TRBJ1-2): DSGVTQTPKHLITATGQRVTLRCSPRSGDLSVYWYQQSLDQGLQFLIQYYNGEERAKGNILERFSAQQFPDLHSELNLSSLELGDSALYFCASSEDSGGNYGYTFGSGTRLTVV.

A few counts support this clonotype. CDR3 coding DNA: TGCAGCGTTTTACGGTCGGACTATGGCTACACCTTC. Translating it yields CSVLRSDYGYTF. J is TRBJ1-2 and V is TRBV29-1; D gene ambiguous. Trimming left V 5 bases short and J 3 bases short, with 10 bases between. The CDR3 loop spans 12 amino acids. CDR1 and CDR2 from the germline V gene are SQVTM and ANQGSEA. The full variable domain, in which reference TRBV29-1 and TRBJ1-2 provide the parts outside the CDR3, is SAVISQKPSRDICQRGTSLTIQCQVDSQVTMMFWYRQQPGQSLTLIATANQGSEATYESGFVIDKFPISRPNLTFSTLTVSNMSPEDSSIYLCSVLRSDYGYTFGSGTRLTVV.

This clonotype occurred many times. This chain uses TRBV20-1 with TRBJ2-5, with unresolved D. The CDR3 runs to 13 residues. Per germline, CDR1 DFQATT and CDR2 SNEGSKA (reference sequence). Trimming took off 0 bases at V and 5 bases at J, with 10 bases between the two ends. The DNA for the CDR3 is TGCAGTGCTAGAGAAATGCACCTCGAGACCCAGTACTTC. This codes for CSAREMHLETQYF.

This clonotype was counted only a few times. Its ends do not fully match the called genes, so a read error is possible. The rearrangement joins TRBV4-3 to TRBJ2-2, with D uncertain. Germline lookup yields CDR1 LGHNA and CDR2 YSLEER. The CDR3 is 14 amino acids. In DNA form, the CDR3 reads TGCGCCAGCAGCAAAGATGGGAACACCGGGGAGCTGTTTTTT. This encodes CASSKDGNTGELFF.

This clonotype was counted ten times or more. The chain carries TRBV25-1 and TRBJ2-7; 9 bases map to TRBD1. This CDR3 has 16 residues. Germline CDR1 MGHDK, CDR2 SYGVNS. The V segment lost 2 bases and the J segment 4 bases; nucleotides outside the gene matches: 9. DNA for the CDR3: TGTGCCAGCAGTGAACTCCCCAACAGGGGGCTATACGAGCAGTACTTC. This codes for CASSELPNRGLYEQYF.

As regards this clonotype: A much larger clonotype is one base distant, so this may be a read error. This chain connects TRBV20-1 to TRBJ2-5; tentative D call: TRBD1 (6 bases). The CDR3 extends over 12 amino acids. V dropped 6 bases and J dropped 10 bases, with 18 bases sitting between them. The germline gives CDR1 DFQATT, CDR2 SNEGSKA (reference sequence). For the CDR3, the DNA is TGCAGTGCCCAGGGGTGGGAAAGGGGCCAGTACTTC. It translates to CSAQGWERGQYF.

This clonotype was seen many times. This sequence joins TRBV20-1 and TRBJ1-5, with unresolved D. V dropped 4 bases and J dropped 1 base, with 14 bases sitting between them. The CDR3 is 15 amino acids. Germline V CDR1 and CDR2: DFQATT, SNEGSKA (reference sequence). CDR3 sequence reads: CSATKTIVSNQPQHF. In nucleotides, the CDR3 is TGCAGTGCTACTAAGACGATAGTCAGCAATCAGCCCCAGCATTTT.

This clonotype was seen a handful of times. At one of its ends the junction is not consistent with the germline gene, which may arise from a read error. The rearrangement uses TRBV10-3 and TRBJ1-6, with a weak D call TRBD1 (5 bases). The germline gives CDR1 ENHRY, CDR2 SYGVKD. The CDR3 has 18 residues. CDR3 in amino acids: CASSYSVDSSSYNSPLHF. CDR3 in DNA: TGTGCCAGCAGTTACTCGGTCGACAGTAGCTCCTATAATTCACCCCTCCACTTT.

The V and J genes are TRBV25-1 and TRBJ2-7; D is undetermined. Trimming cost V 7 bases and J 0 bases, with 19 bases left between them. The CDR3 has 16 amino acids. Germline V gives CDR1 MGHDK, CDR2 SYGVNS. This chain's CDR3 is CASTDPRRSDSYEQYF. The CDR3 nucleotides are TGTGCCAGCACCGACCCCCGCCGATCGGACTCCTACGAGCAGTACTTC.

There are many counts of this clonotype. V and J are TRBV2 and TRBJ2-5; D is unclear. Per the germline V gene, CDR1 is SNHLY and CDR2 is FYNNEI. With 7 bases removed from V and 4 bases from J, the gap between germline ends came to 10 bases. The CDR3 contains 12 residues. CDR3 in DNA: TGTGCCAGCAAACGTTTATCAGAGACCCAGTACTTC. This sequence encodes CASKRLSETQYF.

The chain employs TRBV5-1 and TRBJ2-7; D is ambiguous. The CDR3 runs to 14 residues. V lost 4 bases and J lost 3, with 14 bases in between. Germline values: CDR1 SGHRS, CDR2 YFSETQ. CDR3 bases: TGCGCCAGCAGCGCCGCCGGCTCTAGCTACGAGCAGTACTTC. This encodes CASSAAGSSYEQYF.

Comments on this clonotype: A much larger clone lies one base from this, so it may be a read error. V is TRBV19 and J is TRBJ1-5, with TRBD1 matching over 10 bases. CDR3 length: 13 amino acids. Per the germline V gene, CDR1 is LNHDA and CDR2 is SQIVND (reference sequence). The CDR3 region has the DNA TGTGGCAGTCGGGACAGGGGCGATCAGCCCCAGCATTTT. This translates into CGSRDRGDQPQHF.

V usage is TRBV10-3 and J usage is TRBJ1-1; 9 bases match TRBD1. The V gene's germline CDR1 is ENHRY and CDR2 SYGVKD. CDR3 size: 14 residues. The ends lost 7 bases at V and 1 base at J; junction bases unmatched: 4. CDR3 nucleotides: TGTGCCATCAAAAACAGGGGGCCGAACACTGAAGCTTTCTTT. This sequence encodes CAIKNRGPNTEAFF.

Comments on this clonotype: A junction end diverges from the germline sequence, so it may reflect a read error. This sequence joins TRBV5-1 and TRBJ1-1, with 8 nucleotides matching TRBD1. Germline V gene data show CDR1 as SGHRS and CDR2 as YFSETQ. This CDR3 has 16 residues. The CDR3 DNA reads as TGTGCCAGCAGCCCCCGCCGCGACAGGGGTTCATCTGAAGCTTTCTTT. Its protein is CASSPRRDRGSSEAFF.

This clonotype was detected ten times or more. The chain carries TRBV29-1 and TRBJ2-7; 11 nucleotides line up with TRBD1. CDR3 length: 14 amino acids. Germline V gene data show CDR1 as SQVTM and CDR2 as ANQGSEA. Trimming removed 6 bases from V and 2 bases from J; junction bases left unmatched: 6. CDR3 in DNA: TGCAGCGTGGGGACAGGGGGTGCAACCTACGAGCAGTACTTC. It is translated as CSVGTGGATYEQYF.